The sequence of this T cell receptor (beta chain) was determined in a study of shared clonotypes between healthy human individuals. Overall study findings and caveats: The sole specimen, blood, was sampled, and tissue repertoires likely differ.

In the study's own analysis: Junction-only immunoSEQ data arrived without quality scores, meaning filtering differed. Sequencing was performed with immunoSEQ multiplex PCR; in TCRdb, only in-frame clones are kept and a portion is missing. That table gives V, J and clone size, and the DNA gave D and trimming. Among around 510,000 clones, 90% to 96% were seen once, and the ten largest hold under 0.065%. About this clone: Its antigen is as yet unknown.

CDR1 is SGHAT, CDR2 FQNNGV, per germline. The V gene lost 3 bases and the J gene lost 0 bases, with 9 bases spanning the gap. The CDR3 is made up of 15 amino acids. This TCR was recovered from a woman aged 30 to 39 in good health. The sample was naive CD4+ T cells sorted from blood. Regarding subset: CD45RA+ positively selected. The V call is TRBV11-2, the J call TRBJ2-4, with no clear D. This CDR3 reads CASSLAVLAKNIQYF. CDR3 nucleotides: TGTGCCAGCAGCTTGGCTGTATTAGCCAAAAACATTCAGTACTTC. The full variable domain, completed using reference TRBV11-2 and TRBJ2-4, is EAGVAQSPRYKIIEKRQSVAFWCNPISGHATLYWYQQILGQGPKLLIQFQNNGVVDDSQLPKDRFSAERLKGVDSTLKIQPAKLEDSAVYLCASSLAVLAKNIQYFGAGTRLSVL.